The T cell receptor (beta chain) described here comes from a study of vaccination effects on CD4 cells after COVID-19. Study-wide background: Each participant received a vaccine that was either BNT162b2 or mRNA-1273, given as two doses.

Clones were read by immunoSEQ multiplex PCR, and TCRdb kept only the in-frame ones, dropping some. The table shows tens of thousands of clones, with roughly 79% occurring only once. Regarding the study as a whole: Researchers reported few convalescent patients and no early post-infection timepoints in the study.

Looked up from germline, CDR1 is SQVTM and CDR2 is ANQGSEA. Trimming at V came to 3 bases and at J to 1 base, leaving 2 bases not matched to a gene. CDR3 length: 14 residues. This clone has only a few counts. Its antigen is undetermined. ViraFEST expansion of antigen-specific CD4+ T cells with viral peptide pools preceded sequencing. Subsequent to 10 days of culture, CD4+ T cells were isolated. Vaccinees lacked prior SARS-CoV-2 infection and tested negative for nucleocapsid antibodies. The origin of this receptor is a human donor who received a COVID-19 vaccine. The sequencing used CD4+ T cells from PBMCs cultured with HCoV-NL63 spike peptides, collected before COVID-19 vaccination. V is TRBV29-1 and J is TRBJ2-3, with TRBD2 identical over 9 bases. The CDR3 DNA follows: TGCAGCGTTGACCCTAGCGGGGGCACAGATACGCAGTATTTT. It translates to CSVDPSGGTDTQYF.